The clone carrying this T cell receptor (beta chain) was found many times. The sample belongs to a study of T cells in Graves' hyperthyroidism and ophthalmopathy. There were TCR beta CDR3 regions amplified from RNA transcripts. The study used the HTBI primer set for a first-round RT-PCR of the TCR CDR3. Each CDR3 protein gets one entry after TCRdb re-called the multiplex PCR reads with MiXCR. The table shows 640,000 or so distinct CDR3 sequences, with 12% to 15% occurring only once. V dropped 6 bases and J dropped 0; count of bases not matched to a gene: 17. CDR3 length: 19 residues. Germline CDR1 and CDR2: SNHLY and FYNNEI.

The sequence was obtained from a young woman with Graves' ophthalmopathy. The material sequenced was blood. The rearrangement uses TRBV2 and TRBJ2-3; TRBD2 matches at 8 bases. The CDR3 sequence: CASSTGLAGPSSSTDTQYF. CDR3 DNA: TGTGCCAGCAGCACGGGTCTAGCGGGCCCATCCTCTAGCACAGATACGCAGTATTTT.